This T cell receptor (beta chain) derives from a study of human T cells and chemical hapten exposure. Overall study context: Sensitization applied 2% DPC to 2 cm by 2 cm of upper inner arm skin. Minor volume differences among pooled libraries chiefly drove per-sample TCR yield variation.

The germline V gene encodes CDR1 MDHEN and CDR2 SYDVKM. CDR3 length equals 13 residues. Trimming pared 5 bases from V and 6 bases from J, leaving 12 bases between. TCRdb ran MiXCR on the RACE reads and lists one entry per CDR3 protein. The table lists 250,000 or so distinct CDR3 sequences, 7.5% to 9% of them singletons. In its sample, this clonotype was seen a few times. The time point denotes: pre-sensitization, week 0. The sample's treatment: therapeutic diphenylcyclopropenone sensitization with weekly scalp DPC. The origin of this receptor is a man between 18 and 29 years old with alopecia areata. Some clones in this sample may be carry-over from other donors' samples. This sequence joins TRBV28 and TRBJ2-3; weak D call: TRBD2 (5 bases). The sample here was whole blood, taken in connection with sensitization to the hapten diphenylcyclopropenone (DPC). The CDR3: CASSRTFADTQYF. CDR3 nucleotide sequence: TGTGCCAGCAGTCGGACTTTCGCGGATACGCAGTATTTT.